This T cell receptor beta chain was identified in a study of CD8 T cells in Susac syndrome. Trimming removed 1 base from V and 6 bases from J, with 7 bases in between. The CDR3 spans 12 residues. Germline V gene lookup returns CDR1 SEHNR and CDR2 FQNEAQ (reference sequence). An amount of RNA that ranged from 0.5 to 1 ug was reverse transcribed with random hexamers. Each CDR3 protein is one row after TCRdb ran MiXCR on the immunoSEQ multiplex PCR reads. The sample includes 170,000 or so distinct CDR3 sequences, just under 95% of them seen just once. This TCR was recovered from a human donor with Susac syndrome. The material sequenced was CD4+ T cells from PBMCs. The chain has TRBV7-9 and TRBJ2-7; D remains unclear. CDR3 sequence (DNA): TGTGCCAGCAGCTTAGTCGAACGCGAGCAGTACTTC. It codes for CASSLVEREQYF. Based on the CDR3 plus reference TRBV7-9 and TRBJ2-7, the full variable domain is DTGVSQNPRHKITKRGQNVTFRCDPISEHNRLYWYRQTLGQGPEFLTYFQNEAQLEKSRLLSDRFSAERPKGSFSTLEIQRTEQGDSAMYLCASSLVEREQYFGPGTRLTVT.